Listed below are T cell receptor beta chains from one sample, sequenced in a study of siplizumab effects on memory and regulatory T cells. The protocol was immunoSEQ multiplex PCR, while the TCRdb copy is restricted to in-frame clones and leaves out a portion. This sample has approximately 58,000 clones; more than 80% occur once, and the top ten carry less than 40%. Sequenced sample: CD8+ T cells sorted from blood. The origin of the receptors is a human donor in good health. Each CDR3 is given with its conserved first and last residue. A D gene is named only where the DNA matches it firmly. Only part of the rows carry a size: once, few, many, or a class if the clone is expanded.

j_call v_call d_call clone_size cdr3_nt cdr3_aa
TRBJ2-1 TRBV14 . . TGTGCCAGCAGCCAAGTAATGGGCTCCTACAATGAGCAGTTCTTC CASSQVMGSYNEQFF
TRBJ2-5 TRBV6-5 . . TGTGCCAGCAGTTACTCGAGAGGGGCAGAGACCCAGTACTTC CASSYSRGAETQYF
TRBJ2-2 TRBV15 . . TGTGCCACCAGCAGAGCTTCGAGATCGCAAGGGGAGCTGTTTTTT CATSRASRSQGELFF
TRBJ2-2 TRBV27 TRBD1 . TGTGCCAGCAGTACAGGGGTCAGTCGTGCCGGGGAGCTGTTTTTT CASSTGVSRAGELFF
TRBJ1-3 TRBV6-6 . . TGTGCCAGCAGAGAGGGGACGGCTGGAAACACCATATATTTT CASREGTAGNTIYF
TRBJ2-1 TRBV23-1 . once TGCGCCAGCAAACCAAGGGTGGGACATTACGAAAATGAGCAGTTCTTC CASKPRVGHYENEQFF
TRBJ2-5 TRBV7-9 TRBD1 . TGTGCCAGCAGCTCGTCCGGGACAGGGATAGGCCAAGAGACCCAGTACTTC CASSSSGTGIGQETQYF
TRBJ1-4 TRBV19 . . TGTGCCAGTAGTATAGTCGGGGGCGTGCTTCTGACTAATGAAAAACTGTTTTTT CASSIVGGVLLTNEKLFF
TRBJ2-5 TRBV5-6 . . TGTGCCAGCAGCGACTCAGAGACCCAGTACTTC CASSDSETQYF
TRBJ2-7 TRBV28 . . TGTGCCAGCCTGAAGGGGGGCCTCTACGAGCAGTACTTC CASLKGGLYEQYF
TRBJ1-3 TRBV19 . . TGTGCCAGTAGAATCAGGGCGGGATCTGGAAACACCATATATTTT CASRIRAGSGNTIYF
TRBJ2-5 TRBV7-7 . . TGTGCTAGCAGCCCTCGTATCCAAGAGACCCAGTACTTC CASSPRIQETQYF
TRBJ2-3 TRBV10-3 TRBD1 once TGTGCCATCAGTGATAGGGACAGTGTTAATACGCAGTATTTT CAISDRDSVNTQYF
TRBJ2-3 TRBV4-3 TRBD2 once TGCGCCAGCAGCCAAGTCCGAGCGGGAGGGGGGCGCACAGATACGCAGTATTTT CASSQVRAGGGRTDTQYF
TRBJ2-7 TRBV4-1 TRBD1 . TGCGCCAGCAGCCAAGAAGACAGGGCCCCCTACGAGCAGTACTTC CASSQEDRAPYEQYF
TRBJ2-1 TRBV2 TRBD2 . TGTGCCAACCTACGGTCCCACGCGGGAGGGCCAGGAGGTGAGCAGTTCTTC CANLRSHAGGPGGEQFF
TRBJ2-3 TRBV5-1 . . TGCGCCAGCAGCTTGGGGGACGTTGGTGCTAGCACAGATACGCAGTATTTT CASSLGDVGASTDTQYF
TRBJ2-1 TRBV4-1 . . TGCGCCAGCAGCCTATCAGGCGGGACCTACAATGAGCAGTTCTTC CASSLSGGTYNEQFF
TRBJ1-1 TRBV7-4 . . TGTGCCAGCAGCGGTTCGAACACTGAAGCTTTCTTT CASSGSNTEAFF
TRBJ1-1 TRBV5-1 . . TGCGCCAGCAGCTTGGGAGACATGAACACTGAAGCTTTCTTT CASSLGDMNTEAFF
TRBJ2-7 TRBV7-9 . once TGTGCCAGCAGCCCCGCCTACGAGCAGTACTTC CASSPAYEQYF
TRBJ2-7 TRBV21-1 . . TGTGCCAGCAGACCCCACAGGGGGGGTACCTACGAGCAGTACTTC CASRPHRGGTYEQYF
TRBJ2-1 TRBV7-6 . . TGTGCCAGCAGCCCGGCCGGCGATGAGCAGTTCTTC CASSPAGDEQFF
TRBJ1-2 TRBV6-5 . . TGTGCCAGCAGTTACGGTGGAAATTATGGCTACACCTTC CASSYGGNYGYTF
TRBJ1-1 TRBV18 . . TGTGCCAGCTCACCATCCCCTCTACCAGACAGGAACACTGAAGCTTTCTTT CASSPSPLPDRNTEAFF
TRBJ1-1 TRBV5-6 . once TGTGCCAGCAGCTGGACCGGGGACACTGAAGCTTTCTTT CASSWTGDTEAFF
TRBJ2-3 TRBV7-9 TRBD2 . TGTGCCAGCAGCGGCCGACAGGGGAGGACTAGCGGAGATACGCAGTATTTT CASSGRQGRTSGDTQYF
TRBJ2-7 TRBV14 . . TGTGCCAGCAGCCACAGAACAGGGTTTGAGCAGTACTTC CASSHRTGFEQYF
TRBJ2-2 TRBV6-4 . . TGTGCCAGCAGTGACAGGGCCTCGACCGGGGAGCTGTTTTTT CASSDRASTGELFF
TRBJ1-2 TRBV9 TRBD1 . TGTGCCAGCAGCTCCTCTTCCGGGACAGGGGCTGGCTACACCTTC CASSSSSGTGAGYTF
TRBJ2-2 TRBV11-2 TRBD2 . TGTGCCAGCAGCGCAGCGGGGATCACCGGGGAGCTGTTTTTT CASSAAGITGELFF
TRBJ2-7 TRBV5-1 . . TGCGCCAGCAGCTTGGAGGGCGGTCCCTACGAGCAGTACTTC CASSLEGGPYEQYF
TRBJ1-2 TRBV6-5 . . TGTGCCAGCAGACAGGGCTTAGCCTATGGCTACACCTTC CASRQGLAYGYTF
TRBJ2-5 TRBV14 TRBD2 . TGTGCCAGCAGCCAAGGACTAGCGGGAGGGACCCAGTACTTC CASSQGLAGGTQYF
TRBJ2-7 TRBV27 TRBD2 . TGTGCCAGCAGTCCCAGACTAGCGGGAGTTGGCGAGCAGTACTTC CASSPRLAGVGEQYF
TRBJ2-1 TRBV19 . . TGTGCCAGTAGTATCAGGACAGGGCTAGCGGGGAATGAGCAGTTCTTC CASSIRTGLAGNEQFF
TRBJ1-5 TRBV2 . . TGTGCCAGCAGGCCGCGGGGTAGCAATCAGCCCCAGCATTTT CASRPRGSNQPQHF
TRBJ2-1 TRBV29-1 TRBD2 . TGCAGCGTTGTCTGGCGGGAGGGCTCCTACAATGAGCAGTTCTTC CSVVWREGSYNEQFF
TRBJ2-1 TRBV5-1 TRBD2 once TGCGCCAGCACCTTCGACTCTAGCGGCCATTATTACAATGAGCAGTTCTTC CASTFDSSGHYYNEQFF
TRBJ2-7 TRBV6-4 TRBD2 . TGTGCCAGCAGTGAAACAGCGGGATACGAGCAGTACTTC CASSETAGYEQYF
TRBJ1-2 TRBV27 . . TGTGCCAGCAAGGCGGGGTTGGAATATGGCTACACCTTC CASKAGLEYGYTF
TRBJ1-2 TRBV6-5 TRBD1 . TGTGCCAGCAGTTACTCACAGGGGTCCTATGGCTACACCTTC CASSYSQGSYGYTF
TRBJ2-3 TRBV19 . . TGTGCGAGCGGGCTACAGCGCACAGATACGCAGTATTTT CASGLQRTDTQYF
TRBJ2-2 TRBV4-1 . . TGCGCCAGCAGCCAAACAGGGAACACCGGGGAGCTGTTTTTT CASSQTGNTGELFF
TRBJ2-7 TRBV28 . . TGTGCCAGCAGTCTTACTCAGGGAGACGAGCAGTACTTC CASSLTQGDEQYF
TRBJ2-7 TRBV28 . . TGTGCCAGCAGTTTGGGCTACGAGCAGTACTTC CASSLGYEQYF
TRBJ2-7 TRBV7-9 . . TGTGCCAGTCGCGAGGGGGAGTCCTACGAGCAGTACTTC CASREGESYEQYF
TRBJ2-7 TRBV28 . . TGTGCCAGCAGTTTATCCCAGCTTAACGAGCAGTACTTC CASSLSQLNEQYF
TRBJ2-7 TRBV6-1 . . TGTGCCAGCAGTGAGGAGGAGGAGGCTACGCAGCAGTACTTC CASSEEEEATQQYF
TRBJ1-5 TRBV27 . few TGTGCCAGCAGTTTAAGGATGGGGCAGCCCCAGCATTTT CASSLRMGQPQHF
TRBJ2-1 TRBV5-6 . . TGTGCCAGCAGCTTACCAAGTAGCGCGACCTACAATGAGCAGTTCTTC CASSLPSSATYNEQFF
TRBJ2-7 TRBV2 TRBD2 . TGTGCCAGTTATAGCGGGAGGTTCTACGAGCAGTACTTC CASYSGRFYEQYF
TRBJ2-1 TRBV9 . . TGTGCCAGCAGCCCTAGCGAATACAATGAGCAGTTCTTC CASSPSEYNEQFF
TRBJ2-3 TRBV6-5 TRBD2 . TGTGCCAGCAGTTACGTAGCGGGAGGACGCACAGATACGCAGTATTTT CASSYVAGGRTDTQYF
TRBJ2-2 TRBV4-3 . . TGCGCCAGCAGCCATGGGGTTTTTTTGGGGGAGCTGTTTTTT CASSHGVFLGELFF
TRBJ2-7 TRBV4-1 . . TGCGCCAGCAGCCACGGGGAAGCCTACGAGCAGTACTTC CASSHGEAYEQYF
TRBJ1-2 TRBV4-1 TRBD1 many TGCGCCAGCAGCCAAGATTCTTACAGGGGAAACTATGGCTACACCTTC CASSQDSYRGNYGYTF
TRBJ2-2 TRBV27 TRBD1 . TGTGCCAGCAGTTACGGGACAGGGGGATTCGGGGAGCTGTTTTTT CASSYGTGGFGELFF
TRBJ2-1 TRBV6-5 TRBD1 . TGTGCCAGCAGTTCGACAGGGAACTACAATGAGCAGTTCTTC CASSSTGNYNEQFF
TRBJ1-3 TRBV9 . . TGTGCCAGCGGGGGGGAAGAGGATGGAAACACCATATATTTT CASGGEEDGNTIYF